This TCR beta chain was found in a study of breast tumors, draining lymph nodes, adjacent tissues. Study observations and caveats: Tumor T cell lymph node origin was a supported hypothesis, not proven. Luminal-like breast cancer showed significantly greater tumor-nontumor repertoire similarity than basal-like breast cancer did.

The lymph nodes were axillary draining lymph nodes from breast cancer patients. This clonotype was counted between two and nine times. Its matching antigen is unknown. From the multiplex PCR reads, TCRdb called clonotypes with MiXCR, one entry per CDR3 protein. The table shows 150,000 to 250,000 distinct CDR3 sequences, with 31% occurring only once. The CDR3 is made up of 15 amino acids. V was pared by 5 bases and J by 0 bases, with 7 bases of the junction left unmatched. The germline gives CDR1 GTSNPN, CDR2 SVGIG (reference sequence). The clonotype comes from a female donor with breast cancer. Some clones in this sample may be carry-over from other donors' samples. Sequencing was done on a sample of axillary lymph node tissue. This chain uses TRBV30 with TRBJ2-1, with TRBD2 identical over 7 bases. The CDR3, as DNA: TGTGCCTGGGCTCCCGGGACTACCTCCTACAATGAGCAGTTCTTC. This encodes CAWAPGTTSYNEQFF. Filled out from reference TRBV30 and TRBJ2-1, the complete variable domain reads SQTIHQWPATLVQPVGSPLSLECTVEGTSNPNLYWYRQAAGRGLQLLFYSVGIGQISSEVPQNLSASRPQDRQFILSSKKLLLSDSGFYLCAWAPGTTSYNEQFFGPGTRLTVL.